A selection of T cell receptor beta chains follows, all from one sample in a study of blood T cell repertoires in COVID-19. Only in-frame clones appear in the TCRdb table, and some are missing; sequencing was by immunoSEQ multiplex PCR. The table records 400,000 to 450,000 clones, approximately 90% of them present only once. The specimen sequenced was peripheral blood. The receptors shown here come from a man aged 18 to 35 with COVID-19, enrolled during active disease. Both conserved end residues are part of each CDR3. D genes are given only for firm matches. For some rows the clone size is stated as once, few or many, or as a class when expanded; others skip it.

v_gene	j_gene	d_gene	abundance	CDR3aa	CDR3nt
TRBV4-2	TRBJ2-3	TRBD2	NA	CASSQDQLAGASDTQYF	TGTGCCAGCAGCCAAGATCAACTAGCGGGGGCGTCAGATACGCAGTATTTT
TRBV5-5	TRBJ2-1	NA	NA	CASSSNNEQFF	TGTGCCAGCAGCTCAAACAATGAGCAGTTCTTC
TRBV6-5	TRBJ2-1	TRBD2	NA	CASKRTSGTNNEQFF	TGTGCCAGCAAAAGGACTAGCGGGACGAACAATGAGCAGTTCTTC
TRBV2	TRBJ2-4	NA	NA	CASSVTAENIQYF	TGTGCCAGCAGTGTAACAGCCGAAAACATTCAGTACTTC
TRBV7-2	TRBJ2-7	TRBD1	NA	CASSVDGQGSWEQYF	TGTGCCAGCAGCGTAGACGGACAGGGGTCGTGGGAGCAGTACTTC
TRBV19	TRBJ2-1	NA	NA	CASSPISSYNEQFF	TGTGCCAGTAGTCCTATTAGCTCCTACAATGAGCAGTTCTTC
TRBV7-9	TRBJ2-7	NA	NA	CASSSDIYEQYF	TGTGCCAGCAGCTCTGACATCTACGAGCAGTACTTC
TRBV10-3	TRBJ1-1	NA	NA	CAISESGRGSNTEAFF	TGTGCCATCAGTGAGTCGGGGAGGGGCTCGAACACTGAAGCTTTCTTT
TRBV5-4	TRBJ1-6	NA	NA	CASKLQGAYNSPLHF	TGTGCCAGCAAGTTACAGGGCGCCTATAATTCACCCCTCCACTTT
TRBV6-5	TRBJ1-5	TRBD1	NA	CASRVTGGSQPQHF	TGTGCCAGCAGGGTGACAGGGGGCAGTCAGCCCCAGCATTTT
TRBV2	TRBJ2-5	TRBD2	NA	CASPPGTTSQETQYF	TGTGCCAGCCCTCCGGGGACTACCTCTCAAGAGACCCAGTACTTC
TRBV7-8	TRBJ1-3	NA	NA	CASSPLGQTSGNTIYF	TGTGCCAGCAGCCCGCTAGGACAAACCTCTGGAAACACCATATATTTT
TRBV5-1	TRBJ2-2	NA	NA	CASSLPDPTGTGELFF	TGCGCCAGCAGCTTGCCCGATCCGACGGGAACCGGGGAGCTGTTTTTT
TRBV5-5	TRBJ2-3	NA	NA	CASSPPQGYTDTQYF	TGTGCCAGCAGTCCACCGCAGGGGTACACAGATACGCAGTATTTT
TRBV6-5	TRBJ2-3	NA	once	CASSYSNPSATDTQYF	TGTGCCAGCAGTTACTCGAATCCTAGCGCCACAGATACGCAGTATTTT
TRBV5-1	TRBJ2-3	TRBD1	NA	CASSPGQGPRVTDTQYF	TGCGCCAGCAGCCCCGGACAGGGCCCCCGTGTCACAGATACGCAGTATTTT
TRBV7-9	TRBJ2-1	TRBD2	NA	CASSRRVAGGRPNEQFF	TGTGCCAGCAGCCGGCGGGTAGCGGGAGGGCGCCCCAATGAGCAGTTCTTC
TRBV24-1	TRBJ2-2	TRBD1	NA	CATSVTGGTGELFF	TGTGCCACCAGTGTGACAGGGGGTACCGGGGAGCTGTTTTTT
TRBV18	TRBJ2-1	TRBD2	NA	CASSPPNRLAGGAVNEQFF	TGTGCCAGCTCACCACCGAATCGACTAGCGGGAGGTGCGGTTAATGAGCAGTTCTTC
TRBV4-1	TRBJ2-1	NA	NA	CASSHSSGSGDEQFF	TGCGCCAGCAGCCATTCCAGCGGGTCTGGGGATGAGCAGTTCTTC
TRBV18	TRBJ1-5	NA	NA	CASSPRGAEGQPQHF	TGTGCCAGCTCACCCCGGGGGGCTGAAGGACAGCCCCAGCATTTT
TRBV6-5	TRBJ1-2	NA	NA	CASSYSPDSLYGYTF	TGTGCCAGCAGTTACTCCCCGGACAGTTTATATGGCTACACCTTC
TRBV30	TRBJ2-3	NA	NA	CAWNEASSRDTQYF	TGTGCCTGGAACGAAGCGTCGAGTCGGGATACGCAGTATTTT
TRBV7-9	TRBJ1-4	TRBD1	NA	CASSLGQGAINEKLFF	TGTGCCAGCAGCTTAGGACAGGGGGCGATTAATGAAAAACTGTTTTTT
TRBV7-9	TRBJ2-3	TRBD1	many	CASSLNRQGGTDTQYF	TGTGCCAGCAGCTTAAATCGACAGGGAGGCACAGATACGCAGTATTTT
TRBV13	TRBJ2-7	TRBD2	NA	CASSQSPRGLLSYEQYF	TGTGCCAGCAGCCAAAGCCCTAGGGGACTACTCTCCTACGAGCAGTACTTC
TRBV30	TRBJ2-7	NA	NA	CAWSFTGPGDYEQYF	TGTGCCTGGAGTTTTACAGGGCCCGGAGACTACGAGCAGTACTTC
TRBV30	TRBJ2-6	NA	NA	CAWSIGAGANVLTF	TGTGCCTGGAGTATAGGGGCTGGGGCCAACGTCCTGACTTTC
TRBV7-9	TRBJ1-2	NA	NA	CASSPDGGYGYTF	TGTGCCAGCAGCCCGGACGGGGGCTATGGCTACACCTTC
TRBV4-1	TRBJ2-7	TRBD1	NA	CASSPDRATYEQYF	TGCGCCAGCAGCCCGGACAGGGCAACCTACGAGCAGTACTTC
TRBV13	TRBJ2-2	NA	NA	CASRQDRLSGTGELFF	TGTGCCAGCAGACAGGACCGACTTTCGGGCACCGGGGAGCTGTTTTTT
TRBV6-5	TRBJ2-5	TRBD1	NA	CASRQVHRGRETQYF	TGTGCCAGCAGACAAGTACACAGGGGCCGGGAGACCCAGTACTTC
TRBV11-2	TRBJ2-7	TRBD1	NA	CASSLEDAGGYEQYF	TGTGCCAGCAGCTTAGAGGATGCAGGGGGTTACGAGCAGTACTTC
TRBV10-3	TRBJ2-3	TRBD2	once	CAISVSGTLSGDTQYF	TGTGCCATCAGTGTCAGCGGGACCCTGAGCGGGGATACGCAGTATTTT
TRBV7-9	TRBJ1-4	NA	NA	CASSLTGYGATNEKLFF	TGTGCCAGCAGCTTGACGGGGTACGGGGCAACTAATGAAAAACTGTTTTTT
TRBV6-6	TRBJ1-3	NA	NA	CATGGNTIYF	TGTGCCACCGGGGGAAACACCATATATTTT
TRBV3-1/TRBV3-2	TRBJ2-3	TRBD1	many	CASSQTRTGTTTDTQYF	TGTGCCAGCAGCCAAACGAGGACAGGGACGACGACAGATACGCAGTATTTT
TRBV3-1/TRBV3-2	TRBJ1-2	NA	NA	CASSQALREGYTF	TGTGCCAGCAGCCAGGCTTTACGGGAGGGCTACACCTTC
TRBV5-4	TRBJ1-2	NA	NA	CASSLSGNYGYTF	TGTGCCAGCAGCTTATCCGGGAACTATGGCTACACCTTC
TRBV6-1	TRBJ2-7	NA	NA	CASSEVQSYEQYF	TGTGCCAGCAGTGAGGTACAGAGCTACGAGCAGTACTTC
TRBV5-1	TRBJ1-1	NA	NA	CASSLVAGSQGAFF	TGCGCCAGCAGCTTGGTGGCAGGGTCCCAGGGAGCTTTCTTT
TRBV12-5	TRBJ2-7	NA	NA	CASGLVRGGAYEQYF	TGTGCTAGTGGTTTGGTTCGAGGGGGAGCCTACGAGCAGTACTTC
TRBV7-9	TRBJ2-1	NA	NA	CASSLRGIDEQFF	TGTGCCAGCAGCTTACGCGGGATCGATGAGCAGTTCTTC
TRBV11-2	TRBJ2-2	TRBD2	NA	CASSNQRGTGELFF	TGTGCCAGCAGTAACCAGCGGGGGACCGGGGAGCTGTTTTTT
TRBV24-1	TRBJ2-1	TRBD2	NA	CATSDSRVGTKDEQFF	TGTGCCACCAGTGATTCCAGGGTAGGGACTAAAGATGAGCAGTTCTTC
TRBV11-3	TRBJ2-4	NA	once	CASSDNPHRAGRHIQYF	TGTGCCAGCAGCGATAACCCCCACAGGGCAGGGCGGCACATTCAGTACTTC
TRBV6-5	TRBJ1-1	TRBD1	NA	CASRPDRGVITEAFF	TGTGCCAGCAGGCCGGACAGGGGAGTGATCACTGAAGCTTTCTTT
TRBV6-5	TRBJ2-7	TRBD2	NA	CASSYVTSGFYEQYF	TGTGCCAGCAGTTACGTTACTAGCGGGTTCTACGAGCAGTACTTC
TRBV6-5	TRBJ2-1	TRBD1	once	CASSWDRDSYNEQFF	TGTGCCAGCAGCTGGGACAGGGACTCCTACAATGAGCAGTTCTTC
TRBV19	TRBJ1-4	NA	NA	CASSMGLQHRLLFF	TGTGCCAGTAGTATGGGCCTACAGCATAGATTGTTGTTTTTT